This is a list of T cell receptor beta chains from one sample in a study of neurological immune-mediated disorders. Via MiXCR, TCRdb re-called the 5' RACE reads, giving one row per CDR3 protein. The repertoire has under 130,000 distinct CDR3 sequences, approximately 11% of them found once; the top ten carry more than 2.5%. The material sequenced was PBMCs. Every receptor here comes from a female donor with HTLV-1-associated myelopathy (HAM/TSP). The CDR3 runs from the conserved cysteine through the conserved F or W. A D gene is named only where the DNA matches it firmly. Some rows have no size entry. The others give once, few or many, or a class for an expanded clone.

D,V,J,size,CDR3,DNA
TRBD1,TRBV5-1,TRBJ2-2,many,CASSWTGTGYTGELFF,TGCGCCAGCAGCTGGACCGGGACAGGGTACACCGGGGAGCTGTTTTTT
-,TRBV5-6,TRBJ1-6,many,CASSFRQDLDSPLHF,TGTGCCAGCAGCTTCAGGCAGGACCTGGATTCACCCCTCCACTTT
-,TRBV5-1,TRBJ1-5,many,CASSQGPEGYQPQHF,TGCGCCAGCAGCCAGGGCCCGGAGGGGTATCAGCCCCAGCATTTT
-,TRBV28,TRBJ2-3,many,CASSFPVGGRLDTQYF,TGTGCCAGCAGTTTCCCCGTTGGGGGGAGATTGGATACGCAGTATTTT
-,TRBV3-1,TRBJ2-1,many,CASSQGRREQFF,TGTGCCAGCAGCCAAGGGAGGAGGGAGCAGTTCTTC
TRBD1,TRBV20-1,TRBJ2-1,-,CSARDRDRDERATEQFF,TGCAGTGCTAGAGATAGGGACAGGGATGAGAGAGCCACCGAGCAGTTCTTC
-,TRBV20-1,TRBJ2-5,many,CSAREGQRRETQYF,TGCAGTGCTAGAGAAGGACAGCGCAGAGAGACCCAGTACTTC
-,TRBV6-6,TRBJ2-7,many,CASKNRDESYEQYF,TGTGCCAGCAAGAACCGGGACGAGTCCTACGAGCAGTACTTC
-,TRBV7-7,TRBJ2-1,many,CASSPGRSAFDEQFF,TGTGCCAGCAGCCCCGGACGGTCCGCTTTTGATGAGCAGTTCTTC
-,TRBV5-6,TRBJ2-3,many,CASSLMDTSGYF,TGTGCCAGCAGCTTGATGGACACCTCAGGGTATTTT